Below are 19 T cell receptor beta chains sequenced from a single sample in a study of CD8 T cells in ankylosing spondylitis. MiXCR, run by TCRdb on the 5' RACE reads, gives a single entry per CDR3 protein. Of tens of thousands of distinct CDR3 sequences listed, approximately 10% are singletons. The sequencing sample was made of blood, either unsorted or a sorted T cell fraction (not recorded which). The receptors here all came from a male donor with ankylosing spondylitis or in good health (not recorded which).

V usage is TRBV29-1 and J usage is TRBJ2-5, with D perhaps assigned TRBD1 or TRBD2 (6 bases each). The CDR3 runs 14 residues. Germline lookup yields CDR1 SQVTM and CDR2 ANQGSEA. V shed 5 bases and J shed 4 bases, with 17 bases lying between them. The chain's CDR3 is CSVQPQGGRETQYF. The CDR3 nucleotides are TGCAGCGTTCAACCACAGGGAGGCCGAGAGACCCAGTACTTC.

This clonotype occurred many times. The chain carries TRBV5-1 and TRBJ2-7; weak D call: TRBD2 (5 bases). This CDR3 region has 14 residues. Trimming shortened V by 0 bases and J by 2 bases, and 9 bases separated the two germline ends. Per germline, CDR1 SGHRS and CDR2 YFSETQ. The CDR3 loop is CASSLGSGAYEQYF. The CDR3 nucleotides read TGCGCCAGCAGCTTGGGATCCGGGGCCTACGAGCAGTACTTC.

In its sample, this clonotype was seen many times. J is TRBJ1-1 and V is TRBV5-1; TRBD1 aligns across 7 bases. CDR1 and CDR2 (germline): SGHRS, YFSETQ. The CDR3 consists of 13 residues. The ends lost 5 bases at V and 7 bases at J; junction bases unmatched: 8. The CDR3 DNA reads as TGCGCCAGCAGTCCGGGACAGAGCCTTGAAGCTTTCTTT. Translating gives CASSPGQSLEAFF. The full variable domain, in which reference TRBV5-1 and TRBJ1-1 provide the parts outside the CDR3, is KAGVTQTPRYLIKTRGQQVTLSCSPISGHRSVSWYQQTPGQGLQFLFEYFSETQRNKGNFPGRFSGRQFSNSRSEMNVSTLELGDSALYLCASSPGQSLEAFFGQGTRLTVV.

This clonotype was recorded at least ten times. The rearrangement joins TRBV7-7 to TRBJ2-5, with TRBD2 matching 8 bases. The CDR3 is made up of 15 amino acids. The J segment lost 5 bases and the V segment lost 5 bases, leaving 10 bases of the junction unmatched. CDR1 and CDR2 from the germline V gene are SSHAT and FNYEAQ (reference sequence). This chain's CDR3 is CASSLGTSEFETQYF. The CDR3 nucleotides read TGTGCCAGCAGCCTCGGGACTAGTGAATTTGAGACCCAGTACTTC.

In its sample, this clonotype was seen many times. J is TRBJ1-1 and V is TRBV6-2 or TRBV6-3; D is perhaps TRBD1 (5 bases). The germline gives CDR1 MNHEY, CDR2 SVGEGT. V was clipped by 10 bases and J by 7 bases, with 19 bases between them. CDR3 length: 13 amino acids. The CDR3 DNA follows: TGTGCCATTATTGATGGGGCCCTGCGTGAAGCTTTCTTT. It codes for CAIIDGALREAFF.

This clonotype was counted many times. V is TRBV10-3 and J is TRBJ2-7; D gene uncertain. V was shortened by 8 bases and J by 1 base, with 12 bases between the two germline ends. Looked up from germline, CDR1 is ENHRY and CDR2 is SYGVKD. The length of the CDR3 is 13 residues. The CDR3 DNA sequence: TGTGCCATCGGGGAATCTGATTCCTACGAGCAGTACTTC. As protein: CAIGESDSYEQYF.

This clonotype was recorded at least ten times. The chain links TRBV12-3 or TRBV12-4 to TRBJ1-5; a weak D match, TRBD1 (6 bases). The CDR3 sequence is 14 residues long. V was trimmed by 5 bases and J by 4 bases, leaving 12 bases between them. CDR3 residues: CASSQQGINQPQHF. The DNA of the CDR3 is TGTGCCAGCAGTCAACAGGGTATTAATCAGCCCCAGCATTTT.

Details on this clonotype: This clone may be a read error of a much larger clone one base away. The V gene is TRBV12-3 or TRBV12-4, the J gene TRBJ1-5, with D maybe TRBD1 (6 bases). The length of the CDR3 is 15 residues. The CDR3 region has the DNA TGTGCCGGCAGTTTAGGGGGGGCTCGCAATCAGCCCCAGCATTTT. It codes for CAGSLGGARNQPQHF.

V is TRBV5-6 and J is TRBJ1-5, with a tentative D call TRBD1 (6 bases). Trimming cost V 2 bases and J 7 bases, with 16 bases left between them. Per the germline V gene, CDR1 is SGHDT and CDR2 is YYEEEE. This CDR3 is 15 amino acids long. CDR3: CASSFRPQGRQPQHF. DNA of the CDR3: TGTGCCAGCAGCTTTCGGCCACAGGGCAGGCAGCCCCAGCATTTT.

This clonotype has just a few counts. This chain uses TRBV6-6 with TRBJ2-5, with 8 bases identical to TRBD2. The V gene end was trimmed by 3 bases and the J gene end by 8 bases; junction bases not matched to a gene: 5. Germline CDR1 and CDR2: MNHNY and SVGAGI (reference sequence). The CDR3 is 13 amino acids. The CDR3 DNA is TGTGCCAGCAGTTATCCCGGACTAGCAACCCAGTACTTC. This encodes CASSYPGLATQYF.

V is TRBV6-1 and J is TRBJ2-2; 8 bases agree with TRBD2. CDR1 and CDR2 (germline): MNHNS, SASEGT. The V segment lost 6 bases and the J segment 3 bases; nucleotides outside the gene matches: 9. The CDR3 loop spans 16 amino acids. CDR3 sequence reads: CASSRGAAGDTGELFF. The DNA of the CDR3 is TGTGCCAGCAGCCGAGGTGCAGCGGGGGACACCGGGGAGCTGTTTTTT.

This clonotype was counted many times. The CDR3 bases are TGTGCCAGCAGACCCTTAGCGGGGGGGCCCAATGAGCAGTTCTTC. Amino acid sequence: CASRPLAGGPNEQFF. The chain carries TRBV6-4 and TRBJ2-1, with 11 bases fitting TRBD2. This CDR3 region has 15 residues. The germline CDR1 and CDR2 sequences are MRHNA and SNTAGT. V lost 6 bases to trimming and J lost 6 bases; unmatched junction nucleotides: 7.

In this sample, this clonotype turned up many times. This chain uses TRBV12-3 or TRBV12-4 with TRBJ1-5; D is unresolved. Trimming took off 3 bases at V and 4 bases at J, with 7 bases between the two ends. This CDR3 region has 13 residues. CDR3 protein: CASSFSENQPQHF. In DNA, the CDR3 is TGTGCCAGCAGTTTTTCTGAGAATCAGCCCCAGCATTTT.

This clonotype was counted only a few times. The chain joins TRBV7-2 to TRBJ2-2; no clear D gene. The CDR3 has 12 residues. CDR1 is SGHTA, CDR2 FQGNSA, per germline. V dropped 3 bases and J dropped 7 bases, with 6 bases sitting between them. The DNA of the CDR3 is TGTGCCAGCAGCTTCCCCGACGGGGAGCTGTTTTTT. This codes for CASSFPDGELFF.

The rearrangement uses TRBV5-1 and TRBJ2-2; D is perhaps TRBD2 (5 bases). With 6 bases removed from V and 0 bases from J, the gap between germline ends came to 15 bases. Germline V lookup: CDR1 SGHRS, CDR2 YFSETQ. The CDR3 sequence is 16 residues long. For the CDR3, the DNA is TGCGCCAGCACTGAGAGGGTTGGGTCGAACACCGGGGAGCTGTTTTTT. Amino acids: CASTERVGSNTGELFF.

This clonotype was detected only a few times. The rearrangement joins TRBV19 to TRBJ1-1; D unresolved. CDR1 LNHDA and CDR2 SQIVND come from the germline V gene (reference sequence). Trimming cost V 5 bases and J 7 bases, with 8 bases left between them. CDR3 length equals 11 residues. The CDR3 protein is CASSLLREAFF. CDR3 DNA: TGTGCCAGTAGTCTACTACGTGAAGCTTTCTTT.

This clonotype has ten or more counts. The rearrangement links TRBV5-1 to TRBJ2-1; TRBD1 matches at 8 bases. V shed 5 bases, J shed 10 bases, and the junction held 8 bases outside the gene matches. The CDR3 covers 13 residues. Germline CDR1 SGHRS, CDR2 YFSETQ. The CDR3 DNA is TGCGCCAGCAGGGAACCGGGACAGGCCGAGCAGTTCTTC. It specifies CASREPGQAEQFF.

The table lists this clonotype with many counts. This chain's CDR3 is CASSPRTVSATDTQYF. CDR3 coding DNA: TGTGCCAGCAGTCCCCGGACGGTATCGGCCACAGATACGCAGTATTTT. This chain links TRBV12-3 or TRBV12-4 with TRBJ2-3; no definite D call. The V end was cut by 5 bases, the J end by 2 bases, with 17 bases between. This CDR3 spans 16 amino acids.

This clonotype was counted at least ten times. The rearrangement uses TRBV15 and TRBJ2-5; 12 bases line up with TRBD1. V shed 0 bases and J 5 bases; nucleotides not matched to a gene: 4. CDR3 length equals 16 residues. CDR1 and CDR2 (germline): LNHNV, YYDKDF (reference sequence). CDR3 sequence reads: CATSRDWDRGLETQYF. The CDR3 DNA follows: TGTGCCACCAGCAGAGATTGGGACAGGGGGCTGGAGACCCAGTACTTC. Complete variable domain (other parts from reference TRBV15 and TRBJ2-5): DAMVIQNPRYQVTQFGKPVTLSCSQTLNHNVMYWYQQKSSQAPKLLFHYYDKDFNNEADTPDNFQSRRPNTSFCFLDIRSPGLGDTAMYLCATSRDWDRGLETQYFGPGTRLLVL.